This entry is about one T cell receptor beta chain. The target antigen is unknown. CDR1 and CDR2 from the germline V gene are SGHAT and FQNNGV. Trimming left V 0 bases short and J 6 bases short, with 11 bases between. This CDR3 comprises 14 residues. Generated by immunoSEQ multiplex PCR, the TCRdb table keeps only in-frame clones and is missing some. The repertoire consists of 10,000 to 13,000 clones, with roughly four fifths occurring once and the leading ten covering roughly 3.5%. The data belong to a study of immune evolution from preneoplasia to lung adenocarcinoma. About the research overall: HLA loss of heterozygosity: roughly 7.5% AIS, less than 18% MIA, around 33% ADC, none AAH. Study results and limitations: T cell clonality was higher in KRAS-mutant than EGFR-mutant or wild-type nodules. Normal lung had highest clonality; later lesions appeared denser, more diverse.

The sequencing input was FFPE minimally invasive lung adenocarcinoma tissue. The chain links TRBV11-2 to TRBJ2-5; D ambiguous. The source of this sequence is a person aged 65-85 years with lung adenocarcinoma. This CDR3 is CASSLDPAFQTQYF. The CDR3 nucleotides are TGTGCCAGCAGCTTAGATCCCGCATTTCAGACCCAGTACTTC.